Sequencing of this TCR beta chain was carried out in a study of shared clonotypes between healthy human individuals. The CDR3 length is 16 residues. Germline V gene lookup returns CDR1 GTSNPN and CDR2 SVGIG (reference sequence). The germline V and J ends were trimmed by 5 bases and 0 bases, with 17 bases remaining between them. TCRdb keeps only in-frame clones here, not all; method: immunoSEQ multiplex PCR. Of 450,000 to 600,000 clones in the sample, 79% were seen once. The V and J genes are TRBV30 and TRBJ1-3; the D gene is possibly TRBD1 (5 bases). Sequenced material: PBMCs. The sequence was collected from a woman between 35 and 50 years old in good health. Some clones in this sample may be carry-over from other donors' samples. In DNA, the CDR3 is TGTGCCTGGCGTGGGGGACTCCCGACCTCTGGAAACACCATATATTTT. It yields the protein CAWRGGLPTSGNTIYF. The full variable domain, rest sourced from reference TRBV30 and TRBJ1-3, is SQTIHQWPATLVQPVGSPLSLECTVEGTSNPNLYWYRQAAGRGLQLLFYSVGIGQISSEVPQNLSASRPQDRQFILSSKKLLLSDSGFYLCAWRGGLPTSGNTIYFGEGSWLTVV.